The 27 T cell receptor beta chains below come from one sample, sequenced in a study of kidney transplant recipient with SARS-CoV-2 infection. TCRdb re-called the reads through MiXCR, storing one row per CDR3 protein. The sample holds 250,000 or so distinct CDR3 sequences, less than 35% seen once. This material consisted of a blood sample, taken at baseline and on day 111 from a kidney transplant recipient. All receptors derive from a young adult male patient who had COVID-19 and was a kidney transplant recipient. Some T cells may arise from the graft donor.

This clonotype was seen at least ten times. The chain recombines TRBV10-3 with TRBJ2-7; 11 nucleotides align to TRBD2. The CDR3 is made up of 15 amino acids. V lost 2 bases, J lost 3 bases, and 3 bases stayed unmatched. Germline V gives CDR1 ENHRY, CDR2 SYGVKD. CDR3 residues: CAISEGLAGHYEQYV. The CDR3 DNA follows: TGTGCCATCAGTGAGGGACTAGCGGGCCACTACGAGCAGTACGTC.

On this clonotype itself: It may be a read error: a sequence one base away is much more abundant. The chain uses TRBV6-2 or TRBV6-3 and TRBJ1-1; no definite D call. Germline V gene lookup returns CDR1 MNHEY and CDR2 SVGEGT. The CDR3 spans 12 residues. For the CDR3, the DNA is TGTACCAGCAGCCCAGGTGTTAGTGAAGCTTTCTTT. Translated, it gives CTSSPGVSEAFF.

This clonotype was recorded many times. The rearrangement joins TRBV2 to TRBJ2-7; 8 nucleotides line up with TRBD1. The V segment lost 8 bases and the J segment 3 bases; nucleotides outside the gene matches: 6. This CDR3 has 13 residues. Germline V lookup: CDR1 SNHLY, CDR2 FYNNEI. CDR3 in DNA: TGTGCCAGCCGACCCGGACAGGGCTACGAGCAGTACTTC. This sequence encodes CASRPGQGYEQYF.

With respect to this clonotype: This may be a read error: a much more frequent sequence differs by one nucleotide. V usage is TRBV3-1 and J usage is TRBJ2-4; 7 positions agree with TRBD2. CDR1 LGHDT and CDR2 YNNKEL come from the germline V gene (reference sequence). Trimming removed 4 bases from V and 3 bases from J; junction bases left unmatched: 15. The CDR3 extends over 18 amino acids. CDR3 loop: CASSPESRSGGNKNIQYF. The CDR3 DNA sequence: TGTGCCAGCAGCCCGGAGTCCCGCTCGGGAGGTAACAAAAACATTCAGTACTTC.

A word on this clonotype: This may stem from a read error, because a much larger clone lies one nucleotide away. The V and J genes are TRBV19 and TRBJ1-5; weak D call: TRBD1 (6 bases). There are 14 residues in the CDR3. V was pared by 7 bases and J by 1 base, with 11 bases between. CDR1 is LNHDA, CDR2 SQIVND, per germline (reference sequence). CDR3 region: CASNAGASNQPQHF. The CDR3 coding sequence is TGTGCCAGTAATGCGGGGGCGAGCAATCAGCCCCAGCATTTT.

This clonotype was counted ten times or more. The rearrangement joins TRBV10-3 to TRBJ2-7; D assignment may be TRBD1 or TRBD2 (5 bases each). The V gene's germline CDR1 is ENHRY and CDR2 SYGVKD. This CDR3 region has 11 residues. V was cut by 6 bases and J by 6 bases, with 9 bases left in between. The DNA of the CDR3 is TGTGCCATCAGGGGGGACCGCGAGCAGTACTTC. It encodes CAIRGDREQYF.

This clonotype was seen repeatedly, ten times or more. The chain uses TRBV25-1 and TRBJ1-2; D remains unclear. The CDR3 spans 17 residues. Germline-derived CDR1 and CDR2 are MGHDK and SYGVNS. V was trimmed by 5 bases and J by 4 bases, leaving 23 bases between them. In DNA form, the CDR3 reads TGTGCCAGCAGTTATCCGTTAGAACTGGGAAAGACCTATGGCTACACCTTC. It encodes CASSYPLELGKTYGYTF.

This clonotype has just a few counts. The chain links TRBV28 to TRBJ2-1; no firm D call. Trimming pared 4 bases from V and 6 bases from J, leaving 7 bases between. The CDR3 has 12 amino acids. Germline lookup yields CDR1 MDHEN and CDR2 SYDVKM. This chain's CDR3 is CASSSPSNEQFF. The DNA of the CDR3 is TGTGCCAGCAGTTCACCGTCCAATGAGCAGTTCTTC.

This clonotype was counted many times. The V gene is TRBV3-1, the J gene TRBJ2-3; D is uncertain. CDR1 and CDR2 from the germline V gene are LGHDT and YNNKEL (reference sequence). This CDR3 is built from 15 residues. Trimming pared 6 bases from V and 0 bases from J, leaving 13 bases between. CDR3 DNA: TGTGCCAGCAGTCGGAACGCGGTGAGCACAGATACGCAGTATTTT. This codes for CASSRNAVSTDTQYF.

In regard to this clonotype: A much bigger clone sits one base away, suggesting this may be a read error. In DNA, the CDR3 is TGTGCCAGCAGCGATCGTGATGAATCTCGAAAGACCTATGGCCACACCTTC. This codes for CASSDRDESRKTYGHTF. V gene TRBV7-6 combines with J gene TRBJ1-2; D gene uncertain. CDR3 length: 17 amino acids. Per the germline V gene, CDR1 is SGHVS and CDR2 is FNYEAQ.

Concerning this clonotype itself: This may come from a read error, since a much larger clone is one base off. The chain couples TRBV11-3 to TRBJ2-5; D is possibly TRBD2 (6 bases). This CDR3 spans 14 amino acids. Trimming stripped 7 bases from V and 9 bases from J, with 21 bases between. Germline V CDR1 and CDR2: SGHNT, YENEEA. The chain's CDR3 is CASIRTEGDASQYF. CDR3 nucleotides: TGTGCCAGCATCCGGACGGAGGGAGATGCGTCCCAGTACTTC.

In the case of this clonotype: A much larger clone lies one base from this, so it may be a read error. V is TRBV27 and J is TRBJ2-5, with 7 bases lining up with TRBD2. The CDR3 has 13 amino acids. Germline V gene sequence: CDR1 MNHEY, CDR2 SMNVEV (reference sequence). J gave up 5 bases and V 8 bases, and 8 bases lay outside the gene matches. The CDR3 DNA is TGTGCCAGCCGGTGGGAGGGCCGCGAGACCCAGTACTTC. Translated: CASRWEGRETQYF.

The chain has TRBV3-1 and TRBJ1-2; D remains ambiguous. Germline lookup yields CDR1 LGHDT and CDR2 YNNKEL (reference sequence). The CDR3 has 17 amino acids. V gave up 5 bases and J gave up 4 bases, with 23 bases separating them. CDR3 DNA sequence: TGTGCCAGCAGCTATATTGGCACCCTTCGAAAGACCTATGGCTACACCTTC. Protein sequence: CASSYIGTLRKTYGYTF.

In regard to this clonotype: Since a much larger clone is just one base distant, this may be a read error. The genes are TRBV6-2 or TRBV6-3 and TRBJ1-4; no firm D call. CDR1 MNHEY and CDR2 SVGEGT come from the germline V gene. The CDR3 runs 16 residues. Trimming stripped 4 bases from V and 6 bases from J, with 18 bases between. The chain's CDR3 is CASSWEHPDADEKLFF. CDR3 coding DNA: TGTGCCAGCAGTTGGGAACATCCGGACGCTGATGAAAAACTGTTTTTT.

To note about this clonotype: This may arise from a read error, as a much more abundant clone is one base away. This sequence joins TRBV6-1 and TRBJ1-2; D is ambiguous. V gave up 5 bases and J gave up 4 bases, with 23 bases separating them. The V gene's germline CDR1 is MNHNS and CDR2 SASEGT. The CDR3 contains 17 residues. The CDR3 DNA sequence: TGTGCCAGCAGTCTTTGGAGAGGTGGGAGAACGACCTATGGCTACACCTTC. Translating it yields CASSLWRGGRTTYGYTF.

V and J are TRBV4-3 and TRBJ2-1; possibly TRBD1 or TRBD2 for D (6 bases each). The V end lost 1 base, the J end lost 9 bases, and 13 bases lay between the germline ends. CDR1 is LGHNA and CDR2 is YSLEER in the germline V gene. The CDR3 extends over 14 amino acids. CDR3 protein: CASSQGRGLSEQFF. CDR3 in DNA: TGCGCCAGCAGCCAAGGGAGGGGGTTGAGTGAGCAGTTCTTC.

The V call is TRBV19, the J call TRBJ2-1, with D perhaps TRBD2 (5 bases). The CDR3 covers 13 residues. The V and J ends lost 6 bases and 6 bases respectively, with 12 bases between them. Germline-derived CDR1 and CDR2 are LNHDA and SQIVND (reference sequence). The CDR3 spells CASRRTGFNEQFF. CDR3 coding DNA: TGTGCCAGTAGGCGGACTGGCTTCAATGAGCAGTTCTTC.

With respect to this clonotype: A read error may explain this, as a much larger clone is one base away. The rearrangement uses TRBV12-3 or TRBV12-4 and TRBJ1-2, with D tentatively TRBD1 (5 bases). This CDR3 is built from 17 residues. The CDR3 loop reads CAGSNDDSFRKTYGYTF. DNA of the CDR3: TGTGCCGGCAGTAACGACGACAGCTTCCGAAAGACCTATGGCTACACCTTC.

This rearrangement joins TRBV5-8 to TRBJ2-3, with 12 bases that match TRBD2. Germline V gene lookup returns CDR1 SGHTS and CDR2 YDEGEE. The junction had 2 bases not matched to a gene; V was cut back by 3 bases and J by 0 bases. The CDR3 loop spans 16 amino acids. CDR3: CASSWGTSGSTDTQYF. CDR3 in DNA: TGTGCCAGCAGCTGGGGGACTAGCGGGAGCACAGATACGCAGTATTTT.

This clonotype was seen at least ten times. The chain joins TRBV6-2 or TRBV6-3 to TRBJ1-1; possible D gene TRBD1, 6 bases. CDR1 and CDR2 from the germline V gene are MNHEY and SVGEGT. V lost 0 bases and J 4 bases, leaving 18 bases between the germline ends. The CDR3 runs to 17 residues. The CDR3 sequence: CASSYSNVRGMGTEAFF. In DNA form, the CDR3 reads TGTGCCAGCAGTTACTCAAACGTCAGGGGAATGGGCACTGAAGCTTTCTTT.

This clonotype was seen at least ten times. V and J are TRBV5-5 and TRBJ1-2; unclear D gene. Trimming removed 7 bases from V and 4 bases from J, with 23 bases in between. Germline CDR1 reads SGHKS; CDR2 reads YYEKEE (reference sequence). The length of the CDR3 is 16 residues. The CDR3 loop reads CASFTCVSRKTYGYTF. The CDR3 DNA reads TGTGCCAGCTTTACATGTGTCTCGCGAAAGACCTATGGCTACACCTTC.

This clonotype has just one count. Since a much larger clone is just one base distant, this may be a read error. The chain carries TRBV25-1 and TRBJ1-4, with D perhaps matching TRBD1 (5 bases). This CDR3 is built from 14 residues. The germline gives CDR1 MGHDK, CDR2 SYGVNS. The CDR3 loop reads CASNEAAGNEKLFF. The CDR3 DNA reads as TGTGCCAGCAATGAAGCAGCAGGGAATGAAAAACTGTTTTTT.

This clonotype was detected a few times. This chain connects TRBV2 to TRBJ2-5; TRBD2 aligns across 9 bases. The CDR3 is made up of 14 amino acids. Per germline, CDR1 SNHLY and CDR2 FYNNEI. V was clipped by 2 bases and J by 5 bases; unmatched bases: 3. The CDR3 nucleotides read TGTGCCAGCAGTGAACTAGCGGGGATGGAGACCCAGTACTTC. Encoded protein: CASSELAGMETQYF.

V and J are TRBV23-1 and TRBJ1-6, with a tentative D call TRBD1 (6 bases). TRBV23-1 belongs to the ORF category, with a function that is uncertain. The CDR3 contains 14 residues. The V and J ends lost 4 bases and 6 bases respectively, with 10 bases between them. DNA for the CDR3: TGCGCCAGCAGTCGTATAGGGGGTAATTCACCCCTCCACTTT. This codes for CASSRIGGNSPLHF.

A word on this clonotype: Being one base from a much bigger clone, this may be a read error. In DNA form, the CDR3 reads TGTGCCAACAGCCCAGGGAGCAACGAGCAGTTCTTC. This codes for CANSPGSNEQFF. The J gene is TRBJ2-1, the V gene TRBV3-2; the table's D gene call, TRBD1, was not cross checked with the DNA. TRBV3-2 is a listed pseudogene. This CDR3 spans 12 amino acids.

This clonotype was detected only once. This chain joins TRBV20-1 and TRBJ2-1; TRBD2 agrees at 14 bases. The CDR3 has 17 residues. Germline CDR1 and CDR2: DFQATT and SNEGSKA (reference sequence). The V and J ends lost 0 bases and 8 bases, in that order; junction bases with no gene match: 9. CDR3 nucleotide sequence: TGCAGTGCTAGAGATCTGACTAGCGGGAGGGCCAGTCATGAGCAGTTCTTC. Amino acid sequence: CSARDLTSGRASHEQFF.

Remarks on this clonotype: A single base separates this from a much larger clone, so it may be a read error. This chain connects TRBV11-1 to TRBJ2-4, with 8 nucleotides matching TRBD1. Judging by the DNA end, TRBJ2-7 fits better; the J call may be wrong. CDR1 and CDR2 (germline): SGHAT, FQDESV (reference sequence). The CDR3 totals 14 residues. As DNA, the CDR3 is TGTGCCAGCAGTCGACAGGGGAATACCTACGAGCAGTACTTC. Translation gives CASSRQGNTYEQYF.